These T cell receptor beta chains were read from a single sample in a study of identical twins. From the 5' RACE reads, TCRdb called clonotypes with MiXCR, one entry per CDR3 protein. Seen here are roughly 630,000 distinct CDR3 sequences, roughly 6.6% observed once, and the top ten hold around 1.6%. The sample was also reused in another study, on yellow fever vaccine responses in identical twins.

Sequenced sample: PBMCs. The receptors were sampled from a woman aged 18-29 years in good health. CDR3s include the opening cysteine and the closing phenylalanine or tryptophan. The D gene is left open where the match is weak. Not every row has a clone size; where given, it reads once, few, many or a size class.

d_call: .; v_call: TRBV7-9; clone_size: few; j_call: TRBJ2-2; cdr3_nt: TGTGCCAGCAGGAGCCCGGGCAACACCGGGGAGCTGTTTTTT; cdr3_aa: CASRSPGNTGELFF
d_call: .; v_call: TRBV28; clone_size: many; j_call: TRBJ1-1; cdr3_nt: TGTGCCAGCAGTTTTAACCCAGTTGAAGCTTTCTTT; cdr3_aa: CASSFNPVEAFF
d_call: .; v_call: TRBV6-5; clone_size: few; j_call: TRBJ2-7; cdr3_nt: TGTGCCAGCAGTTACGGCCTAGGACCCTACGAGCAGTACTTC; cdr3_aa: CASSYGLGPYEQYF
d_call: TRBD2; v_call: TRBV11-1; clone_size: many; j_call: TRBJ2-2; cdr3_nt: TGTGCCAGCAGCCTTAGACGGGTTCAGCGGGGAGACACCGGGGAGCTGTTTTTT; cdr3_aa: CASSLRRVQRGDTGELFF
d_call: TRBD1; v_call: TRBV28; clone_size: few; j_call: TRBJ1-5; cdr3_nt: TGTGCCAGCAGACCCGGGACAGGGCTGTCCCAGCCCCAGCATTTT; cdr3_aa: CASRPGTGLSQPQHF
d_call: .; v_call: TRBV6-5; clone_size: few; j_call: TRBJ2-7; cdr3_nt: TGTGCCAGCAGTTACTCGGTGGTCGGCGAGCAGTACTTC; cdr3_aa: CASSYSVVGEQYF
d_call: .; v_call: TRBV19; clone_size: .; j_call: TRBJ1-5; cdr3_nt: TGTGCCAGTAGCGAATCGCGGGGTAGGCGGGCTCAGCCCCAGCATTTT; cdr3_aa: CASSESRGRRAQPQHF
d_call: .; v_call: TRBV7-9; clone_size: few; j_call: TRBJ2-1; cdr3_nt: TGTGCCAGCAGCTCCCCTTTCGGGAGCGATGAGCAGTTCTTC; cdr3_aa: CASSSPFGSDEQFF
d_call: TRBD2; v_call: TRBV28; clone_size: .; j_call: TRBJ2-7; cdr3_nt: TGTGCCAGCAGTGAAACATCCGGGACTAGCGGGATCGAGCAGTACTTC; cdr3_aa: CASSETSGTSGIEQYF
d_call: .; v_call: TRBV12-3/TRBV12-4; clone_size: many; j_call: TRBJ2-3; cdr3_nt: TGTGCCAGCAGGAGCGTTCCGGAGGATACGCAGTATTTT; cdr3_aa: CASRSVPEDTQYF
d_call: TRBD1; v_call: TRBV7-9; clone_size: few; j_call: TRBJ2-2; cdr3_nt: TGTGCCAGCATCCCCCTAGGACAGGGGTACACCGGGGAGCTGTTTTTT; cdr3_aa: CASIPLGQGYTGELFF
d_call: TRBD1; v_call: TRBV6-5; clone_size: .; j_call: TRBJ2-6; cdr3_nt: TGTGCCAGCAGTTACACGCCCCCGACAGGGGGCGCTGGGGCCAACGTCCTGACTTTC; cdr3_aa: CASSYTPPTGGAGANVLTF
d_call: .; v_call: TRBV6-5; clone_size: .; j_call: TRBJ2-5; cdr3_nt: TGTGCCAGCAGTTACTCGGGTGCCCAAGAGACCCAGTACTTC; cdr3_aa: CASSYSGAQETQYF
d_call: TRBD2; v_call: TRBV5-1; clone_size: few; j_call: TRBJ2-3; cdr3_nt: TGCGCCAGCAGCCCAACCTTAGCGGGGGACACAGATACGCAGTATTTT; cdr3_aa: CASSPTLAGDTDTQYF
d_call: .; v_call: TRBV5-1; clone_size: .; j_call: TRBJ1-3; cdr3_nt: TGCGCCAGCAGCTTGGTTCCGGCCGTCTCTGGAAACACCATATATTTT; cdr3_aa: CASSLVPAVSGNTIYF
d_call: TRBD2; v_call: TRBV20-1; clone_size: few; j_call: TRBJ2-2; cdr3_nt: TGCAGTGCTAGAGACAGGGAGGGCACCGGGGAGCTGTTTTTT; cdr3_aa: CSARDREGTGELFF
d_call: .; v_call: TRBV6-1; clone_size: many; j_call: TRBJ1-5; cdr3_nt: TGTGCCAGCAGTGAATTGGGACAACGGAGCAATCAGCCCCAGCATTTT; cdr3_aa: CASSELGQRSNQPQHF
d_call: TRBD2; v_call: TRBV5-1; clone_size: many; j_call: TRBJ2-1; cdr3_nt: TGCGCCAGCAGCACGGCCCCACTAGCGCCTTACAATGAGCAGTTCTTC; cdr3_aa: CASSTAPLAPYNEQFF
d_call: TRBD1; v_call: TRBV7-9; clone_size: many; j_call: TRBJ1-4; cdr3_nt: TGTGCCAGCAGCCCCGGGGCAGGGGGAGCCGAAAAACTGTTTTTT; cdr3_aa: CASSPGAGGAEKLFF
d_call: .; v_call: TRBV15; clone_size: .; j_call: TRBJ1-1; cdr3_nt: TGTGCCACCAGCAGAGTCGGTGGCAGTGAAGCTTTCTTT; cdr3_aa: CATSRVGGSEAFF
d_call: TRBD2; v_call: TRBV11-2; clone_size: .; j_call: TRBJ2-1; cdr3_nt: TGTGCCAGCAGCCGATGGACCAGCGGGGGGCGGAACAACAATGAGCAGTTCTTC; cdr3_aa: CASSRWTSGGRNNNEQFF
d_call: .; v_call: TRBV5-1; clone_size: few; j_call: TRBJ1-4; cdr3_nt: TGCGCCAGCAGCTTGGGGAAAGGGAATGAAAAACTGTTTTTT; cdr3_aa: CASSLGKGNEKLFF
d_call: TRBD1; v_call: TRBV28; clone_size: .; j_call: TRBJ1-2; cdr3_nt: TGTGCCAGCAGTTTAGGAATCGGGACAGAATCTCACTTC; cdr3_aa: CASSLGIGTESHF
d_call: .; v_call: TRBV20-1; clone_size: many; j_call: TRBJ1-1; cdr3_nt: TGCAGTGCTAGGTTGTCAGGGGTAGACACTGAAGCTTTCTTT; cdr3_aa: CSARLSGVDTEAFF
d_call: .; v_call: TRBV5-1; clone_size: many; j_call: TRBJ1-4; cdr3_nt: TGCGCCAGCAGAGGGTTAGACGAAAAACTGTTTTTT; cdr3_aa: CASRGLDEKLFF
d_call: .; v_call: TRBV5-1; clone_size: many; j_call: TRBJ1-1; cdr3_nt: TGCGCCAGCAGCTTCTCTATGAACACTGAAGCTTTCTTT; cdr3_aa: CASSFSMNTEAFF
d_call: TRBD2; v_call: TRBV20-1; clone_size: .; j_call: TRBJ2-3; cdr3_nt: TGCAGTGCTGGGTCTAGCGGGGGGTTGGGAGATACGCAGTATTTT; cdr3_aa: CSAGSSGGLGDTQYF
d_call: .; v_call: TRBV14; clone_size: few; j_call: TRBJ2-2; cdr3_nt: TGTGCCAGCAGCCAAGATGCGGGTACCGGGGAGCTGTTTTTT; cdr3_aa: CASSQDAGTGELFF
d_call: TRBD2; v_call: TRBV27; clone_size: few; j_call: TRBJ2-1; cdr3_nt: TGTGCCAGCAGTTTTTCGGGACTAGCGGGAGGCCCCCCTGAGCAGTTCTTC; cdr3_aa: CASSFSGLAGGPPEQFF
d_call: .; v_call: TRBV7-9; clone_size: .; j_call: TRBJ2-1; cdr3_nt: TGTGCCAGCAGCTTAGGGGACTTCTCCTACAATGAGCAGTTCTTC; cdr3_aa: CASSLGDFSYNEQFF
d_call: TRBD1; v_call: TRBV12-3/TRBV12-4; clone_size: .; j_call: TRBJ2-1; cdr3_nt: TGTGCCAGCAGACCTCCCGGGACAGCCTACAATGAGCAGTTCTTC; cdr3_aa: CASRPPGTAYNEQFF
d_call: .; v_call: TRBV7-9; clone_size: .; j_call: TRBJ2-5; cdr3_nt: TGTGCCAGCAGCGGATTGGAGACCCAGTACTTC; cdr3_aa: CASSGLETQYF
d_call: .; v_call: TRBV7-9; clone_size: .; j_call: TRBJ2-2; cdr3_nt: TGTGCCAGCAGCCCGGCTAAATCGAACACCGGGGAGCTGTTTTTT; cdr3_aa: CASSPAKSNTGELFF
d_call: TRBD2; v_call: TRBV5-1; clone_size: .; j_call: TRBJ2-1; cdr3_nt: TGCGCCAGCAGCTCCACCTATTCCCTCAGACTAGCGGGAGAGGATGAGCAGTTCTTC; cdr3_aa: CASSSTYSLRLAGEDEQFF
d_call: TRBD2; v_call: TRBV7-9; clone_size: many; j_call: TRBJ2-3; cdr3_nt: TGTGCCAGCAGCTCCCCACTAGCGGGAGAAGTTGAAGATACGCAGTATTTT; cdr3_aa: CASSSPLAGEVEDTQYF
d_call: .; v_call: TRBV27; clone_size: few; j_call: TRBJ2-3; cdr3_nt: TGTGCCAGCAGTTTATTGGGGGAGGGGGCCACAGATACGCAGTATTTT; cdr3_aa: CASSLLGEGATDTQYF
d_call: .; v_call: TRBV18; clone_size: few; j_call: TRBJ2-1; cdr3_nt: TGTGCCAGCTCACCACCCCAGGCCGGCACTTACAATGAGCAGTTCTTC; cdr3_aa: CASSPPQAGTYNEQFF
d_call: .; v_call: TRBV29-1; clone_size: many; j_call: TRBJ2-7; cdr3_nt: TGCAGCGGACAGGTCGGAAGGGACGAGCAGTACTTC; cdr3_aa: CSGQVGRDEQYF
d_call: .; v_call: TRBV20-1; clone_size: many; j_call: TRBJ1-1; cdr3_nt: TGCAGTGCGGGGGGGGGACGGACGAACACTGAAGCTTTCTTT; cdr3_aa: CSAGGGRTNTEAFF
d_call: TRBD1; v_call: TRBV7-2; clone_size: .; j_call: TRBJ1-4; cdr3_nt: TGTGCCAGCAGCTTAGCGGCAGGGGGCCCGCCCGCAACTAATGAAAAACTGTTTTTT; cdr3_aa: CASSLAAGGPPATNEKLFF